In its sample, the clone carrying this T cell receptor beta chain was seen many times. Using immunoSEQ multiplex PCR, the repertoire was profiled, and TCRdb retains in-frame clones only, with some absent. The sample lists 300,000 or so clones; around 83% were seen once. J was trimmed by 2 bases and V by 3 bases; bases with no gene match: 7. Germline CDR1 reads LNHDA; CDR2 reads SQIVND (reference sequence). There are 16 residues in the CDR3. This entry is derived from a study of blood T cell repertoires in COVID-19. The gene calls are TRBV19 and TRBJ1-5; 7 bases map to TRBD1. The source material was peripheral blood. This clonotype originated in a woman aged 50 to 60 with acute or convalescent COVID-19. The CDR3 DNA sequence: TGTGCCAGTAGTATTTTCCCCGACAGGGGCAATCAGCCCCAGCATTTT. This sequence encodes CASSIFPDRGNQPQHF.